One sample yielded the 32 T cell receptor beta chains listed below, sequenced in a study of shared T cell receptors in the human thymus. Assay: immunoSEQ multiplex PCR; the TCRdb copy retains only in-frame clones and omits some. The sample comprises 630,000 or so clones, approximately 87% of which are singletons, and roughly 0.0087% rests with the top ten. The same specimen was also included in a second study, on human thymus T cells.

The material sequenced was thymocytes. These receptors all stem from a boy in the first two years of life with a congenital heart defect.

The chain carries TRBV10-3 and TRBJ1-1, with no clear D. There are 14 residues in the CDR3. V was pared by 7 bases and J by 3 bases, with 15 bases between. Per the germline V gene, CDR1 is ENHRY and CDR2 is SYGVKD. The CDR3 loop reads CAINNGSEYTEAFF. The CDR3 DNA sequence: TGTGCCATCAACAACGGGTCGGAATACACTGAAGCTTTCTTT.

This clone was counted a single time. This chain links TRBV9 with TRBJ1-4; 9 bases fit TRBD1. This CDR3 is built from 17 residues. CDR1 is SGDLS and CDR2 is YYNGEE in the germline V gene. V lost 0 bases to trimming and J lost 2 bases; unmatched junction nucleotides: 5. The chain's CDR3 is CASSVGTGERTNEKLFF. The CDR3 nucleotides are TGTGCCAGCAGCGTAGGGACAGGGGAGAGGACTAATGAAAAACTGTTTTTT.

This clone was observed a single time. The rearrangement joins TRBV9 to TRBJ1-6, with D hard to call. This CDR3 is built from 14 residues. V shed 3 bases and J shed 7 bases, with 11 bases lying between them. Germline V gene lookup returns CDR1 SGDLS and CDR2 YYNGEE. For the CDR3, the DNA is TGTGCCAGCAGCGCGACCGACGGGAATTCACCCCTCCACTTT. It codes for CASSATDGNSPLHF.

The chain has TRBV11-2 and TRBJ2-1; 7 positions agree with TRBD2. The V and J ends lost 5 bases and 6 bases, in that order; junction bases with no gene match: 13. Germline CDR1 is SGHAT and CDR2 is FQNNGV. This CDR3 is 16 amino acids long. The CDR3 nucleotides read TGTGCCAGCAGCCCTGAGTATGTCGGGGGGTTCAATGAGCAGTTCTTC. Residues: CASSPEYVGGFNEQFF.

The rearrangement uses TRBV7-3 and TRBJ1-1, with 11 bases identical to TRBD1. From germline, CDR1 is SGHTA and CDR2 FQGTGA. CDR3 length equals 15 residues. The J segment lost 4 bases and the V segment lost 5 bases, leaving 6 bases of the junction unmatched. In DNA form, the CDR3 reads TGTGCCAGCAGCCCAGAAGGGACAGGGGGCACTGAAGCTTTCTTT. Residues: CASSPEGTGGTEAFF.

The gene calls are TRBV4-1 and TRBJ2-3, with 7 bases fitting TRBD2. The CDR3 spans 16 residues. Germline V CDR1 and CDR2: MGHRA, YSYEKL. Losses at the gene ends were 0 bases for V and 6 bases for J; bases not matched to a gene: 9. CDR3 bases: TGCGCCAGCAGCCAAGATCGGGCGGGAGAAGCGGATACGCAGTATTTT. It encodes CASSQDRAGEADTQYF.

V and J are TRBV14 and TRBJ1-2, with 10 bases matching TRBD1. Germline lookup yields CDR1 SGHDN and CDR2 FVKESK. CDR3 size: 15 residues. V lost 0 bases to trimming and J lost 8 bases; unmatched junction nucleotides: 6. CDR3: CASSQESTGGNGYTF. CDR3 bases: TGTGCCAGCAGCCAAGAGTCGACAGGGGGCAACGGCTACACCTTC. Full variable domain (remainder filled in from reference TRBV14 and TRBJ1-2): EAGVTQFPSHSVIEKGQTVTLRCDPISGHDNLYWYRRVMGKEIKFLLHFVKESKQDESGMPNNRFLAERTGGTYSTLKVQPAELEDSGVYFCASSQESTGGNGYTFGSGTRLTVV.

V gene TRBV14 combines with J gene TRBJ2-2, with 8 bases fitting TRBD1. Germline CDR1 reads SGHDN; CDR2 reads FVKESK. V lost 1 base and J lost 6; bases outside the gene matches: 13. CDR3 length: 18 residues. The CDR3 loop is CASSQVLSRQGIPGELFF. The CDR3 bases are TGTGCCAGCAGCCAAGTATTGTCCAGACAGGGGATACCCGGGGAGCTGTTTTTT.

V usage is TRBV28 and J usage is TRBJ1-1; maybe TRBD1 (6 bases). Germline CDR1 reads MDHEN; CDR2 reads SYDVKM. V was clipped by 6 bases and J by 1 base, with 9 bases between them. The CDR3 sequence is 13 residues long. The CDR3 protein is CASRQQGNTEAFF. The CDR3 nucleotides read TGTGCCAGCAGACAACAGGGGAACACTGAAGCTTTCTTT.

This clone has only a few counts. The chain couples TRBV9 to TRBJ2-3; no firm D call. V dropped 4 bases and J dropped 6 bases, with 15 bases sitting between them. The V gene's germline CDR1 is SGDLS and CDR2 YYNGEE. The CDR3 extends over 14 amino acids. The CDR3 DNA follows: TGTGCCAGCAGCCTAAGGTTGAGAGGCGATACGCAGTATTTT. It codes for CASSLRLRGDTQYF.

In regard to this clone: The identical CDR3 is also encoded by other nucleotide sequences in the sample. The chain links TRBV4-3 to TRBJ2-7, with a tentative D call TRBD2 (6 bases). Germline V gene sequence: CDR1 LGHNA, CDR2 YSLEER. This CDR3 comprises 14 residues. V lost 1 base to trimming and J lost 4 bases, with 11 bases between them. CDR3 bases: TGCGCCAGCAGCCAAGCACTAGCTTCGTACGAGCAGTACTTC. This sequence encodes CASSQALASYEQYF.

To note about this clone: The sample has other DNA sequences that encode this CDR3 too. The chain uses TRBV4-3 and TRBJ2-7; D call uncertain. Germline V gives CDR1 LGHNA, CDR2 YSLEER. This CDR3 has 13 amino acids. V lost 0 bases and J lost 3, with 6 bases in between. The CDR3: CASSQDRGYEQYF. The CDR3, as DNA: TGCGCCAGCAGCCAAGATAGAGGCTACGAGCAGTACTTC.

This clone was observed once. V and J are TRBV6-6 and TRBJ1-2; possible D gene TRBD1, 5 bases. Germline CDR1 reads MNHNY; CDR2 reads SVGAGI (reference sequence). V lost 6 bases to trimming and J lost 4 bases, with 12 bases between them. The CDR3 runs to 13 residues. CDR3 region: CASSITGGYGYTF. As DNA, the CDR3 is TGTGCCAGCAGCATAACGGGGGGCTATGGCTACACCTTC.

The rearrangement uses TRBV7-9 and TRBJ1-1; 9 positions agree with TRBD1. The CDR3 runs 18 residues. V gave up 2 bases and J gave up 6 bases; unmatched junction bases: 16. Germline CDR1 and CDR2: SEHNR and FQNEAQ (reference sequence). The DNA of the CDR3 is TGTGCCAGCAGCTTACCGGGACAGGGACCCACGCGAGAACCTGAAGCTTTCTTT. It translates to CASSLPGQGPTREPEAFF.

This chain joins TRBV30 and TRBJ2-7; D perhaps matches TRBD2 (5 bases). The CDR3 is made up of 17 amino acids. V was shortened by 0 bases and J by 6 bases, with 24 bases between the two germline ends. Germline lookup yields CDR1 GTSNPN and CDR2 SVGIG (reference sequence). The CDR3: CAWSVIRRLEVVGEQYF. The CDR3, as DNA: TGTGCCTGGAGTGTAATTCGTAGGTTGGAGGTCGTTGGCGAGCAGTACTTC. Full variable domain (outside the CDR3, taken from reference TRBV30 and TRBJ2-7): SQTIHQWPATLVQPVGSPLSLECTVEGTSNPNLYWYRQAAGRGLQLLFYSVGIGQISSEVPQNLSASRPQDRQFILSSKKLLLSDSGFYLCAWSVIRRLEVVGEQYFGPGTRLTVT.

J is TRBJ2-3 and V is TRBV5-1; maybe TRBD2 (6 bases). Germline V gene data show CDR1 as SGHRS and CDR2 as YFSETQ. The CDR3 covers 15 residues. V gave up 0 bases and J gave up 6 bases, with 14 bases separating them. The CDR3 here is CASSLEPSSADTQYF. DNA of the CDR3: TGCGCCAGCAGCTTGGAGCCCTCTAGCGCGGATACGCAGTATTTT.

V and J are TRBV27 and TRBJ2-1; D is unclear. V lost 8 bases and J 3 bases, leaving 20 bases between the germline ends. Germline V gives CDR1 MNHEY, CDR2 SMNVEV (reference sequence). This CDR3 is 16 amino acids long. CDR3 protein: CASGPPRWRYYNEQFF. As DNA, the CDR3 is TGTGCCAGCGGCCCTCCTCGGTGGCGGTACTACAATGAGCAGTTCTTC.

The chain employs TRBV7-2 and TRBJ2-2, with D maybe TRBD2 (7 bases). V shed 6 bases and J shed 7 bases, with 21 bases lying between them. In germline, CDR1 is SGHTA, CDR2 FQGNSA. This CDR3 is 16 amino acids long. Written as DNA, the CDR3 is TGTGCCAGCAGTTTCAGGGGCGGGAGTGAGGTCGGGGAGCTGTTTTTT. This sequence encodes CASSFRGGSEVGELFF.

V is TRBV19 and J is TRBJ2-1; TRBD2 matches 8 bases. CDR1 is LNHDA and CDR2 is SQIVND in the germline V gene (reference sequence). The length of the CDR3 is 16 residues. The V segment lost 6 bases and the J segment 4 bases; nucleotides outside the gene matches: 11. CDR3 nucleotide sequence: TGTGCCAGTAGCCAATGGGGACTAGGCTCTTACAATGAGCAGTTCTTC. Translation gives CASSQWGLGSYNEQFF.

The rearrangement joins TRBV6-1 to TRBJ1-2; D is perhaps TRBD1 (6 bases). The CDR3 extends over 13 amino acids. Trimming shortened V by 7 bases and J by 8 bases, and 17 bases separated the two germline ends. Germline V gives CDR1 MNHNS, CDR2 SASEGT. This CDR3 is CASNVSAGVGYTF. CDR3 bases: TGTGCCAGCAATGTCTCGGCAGGGGTGGGCTACACCTTC.

This chain uses TRBV30 with TRBJ2-3, with TRBD2 matching over 10 bases. CDR1 and CDR2 from the germline V gene are GTSNPN and SVGIG (reference sequence). This CDR3 is 17 amino acids long. With V trimmed by 3 bases and J by 6 bases, 15 bases remained unmatched. The CDR3 here is CAWRSGTSARPGDTQYF. CDR3 coding DNA: TGTGCCTGGAGATCCGGGACTAGCGCAAGACCGGGGGATACGCAGTATTTT.

The rearrangement joins TRBV10-2 to TRBJ1-2; no firm D call. CDR3 size: 21 residues. Trimming stripped 0 bases from V and 1 base from J, with 27 bases between. Germline CDR1 reads WSHSY; CDR2 reads SAAADI. The CDR3 loop is CASSESNSPSSKKHLNYGYTF. CDR3 bases: TGCGCCAGCAGTGAGTCGAACAGCCCTTCCTCTAAAAAACATCTTAACTATGGCTACACCTTC.

This clone was detected only once. The chain joins TRBV7-2 to TRBJ2-3; 11 nucleotides agree with TRBD2. Trimming at V came to 2 bases and at J to 2 bases, leaving 3 bases not matched to a gene. CDR3 length: 16 amino acids. Per germline, CDR1 SGHTA and CDR2 FQGNSA. Here the CDR3 DNA reads TGTGCCAGCAGCTTAACTAGCGGGGGAAACACAGATACGCAGTATTTT. It translates to CASSLTSGGNTDTQYF.

The chain recombines TRBV27 with TRBJ2-1; 10 bases are shared with TRBD2. The CDR3 length is 16 residues. After removal of 5 bases from V and 5 bases from J, the junction contained 9 bases not matched to a gene. Germline values: CDR1 MNHEY, CDR2 SMNVEV (reference sequence). The CDR3 DNA reads as TGTGCCAGCAGTCCCCCGGGACTAGCGAGACACAATGAGCAGTTCTTC. This gives the protein CASSPPGLARHNEQFF.

The chain carries TRBV10-3 and TRBJ1-1; no clear D. Deletions cut 2 bases from V and 2 bases from J, with 6 bases between. Germline CDR1 and CDR2: ENHRY and SYGVKD. The CDR3 sequence is 13 residues long. CDR3 nucleotides: TGTGCCATCAGTGAGCAACTTAACACTGAAGCTTTCTTT. It yields the protein CAISEQLNTEAFF.

V is TRBV28 and J is TRBJ2-7, with 8 positions matching TRBD2. This CDR3 spans 14 amino acids. Unmatched junction bases numbered 1, after V lost 1 base and J lost 2 bases. Germline V lookup: CDR1 MDHEN, CDR2 SYDVKM. The CDR3 loop is CASSLLRGAYEQYF. CDR3 DNA: TGTGCCAGCAGTTTATTGCGGGGGGCCTACGAGCAGTACTTC.

This sequence joins TRBV27 and TRBJ1-1, with D perhaps matching TRBD1 (5 bases). The germline V gene encodes CDR1 MNHEY and CDR2 SMNVEV (reference sequence). This CDR3 has 16 residues. V was cut by 5 bases and J by 1 base, with 17 bases left in between. The DNA for the CDR3 is TGTGCCAGCAGTCCTCCCCCGGGAGGGGAGAACACTGAAGCTTTCTTT. Translation: CASSPPPGGENTEAFF.

The chain employs TRBV4-3 and TRBJ2-1; D uncertain. The CDR3 runs 15 residues. The V gene lost 0 bases and the J gene lost 8 bases, with 14 bases spanning the gap. CDR1 is LGHNA, CDR2 YSLEER, per germline. DNA of the CDR3: TGCGCCAGCAGCCAAGATTTTCCTCTTTTTGATGAGCAGTTCTTC. This gives the protein CASSQDFPLFDEQFF.

The chain uses TRBV4-3 and TRBJ2-5; 7 nucleotides match TRBD1. J lost 3 bases, V lost 3 bases, and 10 bases had no gene match. The CDR3 extends over 16 amino acids. Germline CDR1 is LGHNA and CDR2 is YSLEER. CDR3 loop: CASSQYLGQPEETQYF. For the CDR3, the DNA is TGCGCCAGCAGCCAGTATCTGGGACAGCCAGAAGAGACCCAGTACTTC.

This chain connects TRBV7-9 to TRBJ2-7, with a possible D match to TRBD1 (6 bases). The V end lost 5 bases, the J end lost 4 bases, and 15 bases lay between the germline ends. In germline, CDR1 is SEHNR, CDR2 FQNEAQ (reference sequence). This CDR3 is built from 14 residues. The CDR3 sequence is CASSTADSLYEQYF. DNA of the CDR3: TGTGCCAGCAGCACTGCGGACAGCTTGTACGAGCAGTACTTC.

The gene calls are TRBV4-1 and TRBJ2-7; the match to TRBD1 covers 12 bases. Germline V gives CDR1 MGHRA, CDR2 YSYEKL. This CDR3 has 16 amino acids. With V trimmed by 1 base and J by 5 bases, 6 bases remained unmatched. The CDR3 is CASSQVRDRGPDEQYF. DNA for the CDR3: TGCGCCAGCAGCCAAGTCCGGGACAGGGGGCCAGACGAGCAGTACTTC.

The chain employs TRBV27 and TRBJ2-6; a possible D gene is TRBD1 (6 bases). The CDR3 is made up of 19 amino acids. Germline V lookup: CDR1 MNHEY, CDR2 SMNVEV (reference sequence). V was cut by 5 bases and J by 0 bases, with 20 bases left in between. CDR3 residues: CASSILRGGRNSGANVLTF. CDR3 in DNA: TGTGCCAGCAGTATCCTCCGAGGGGGTCGGAACTCTGGGGCCAACGTCCTGACTTTC.